This T cell receptor beta chain was recorded in a study of blood T cell repertoires in COVID-19. The CDR3 is 15 amino acids. The V and J ends lost 6 bases and 0 bases respectively, with 12 bases between them. From germline, CDR1 is MDHEN and CDR2 SYDVKM. In the source study's methods: Amplified reference gene primers provided the basis for estimating nucleated cell counts. Repertoires were generated with immunoSEQ multiplex PCR, while TCRdb's copy carries only in-frame clones and drops some. D and trimming were read from the DNA, whereas the V and J calls and clone size are those reported in that table. The data show approximately 360,000 clones, around 89% seen once. This clone was counted a single time.

The sample comprised peripheral blood. The clonotype was recovered from a man between 18 and 29 years old with active or convalescent COVID-19. The J gene is TRBJ1-3, the V gene TRBV28; D call uncertain. In DNA form, the CDR3 reads TGTGCCAGCAGCTCACAAATCAGCTCTGGAAACACCATATATTTT. Translated: CASSSQISSGNTIYF.